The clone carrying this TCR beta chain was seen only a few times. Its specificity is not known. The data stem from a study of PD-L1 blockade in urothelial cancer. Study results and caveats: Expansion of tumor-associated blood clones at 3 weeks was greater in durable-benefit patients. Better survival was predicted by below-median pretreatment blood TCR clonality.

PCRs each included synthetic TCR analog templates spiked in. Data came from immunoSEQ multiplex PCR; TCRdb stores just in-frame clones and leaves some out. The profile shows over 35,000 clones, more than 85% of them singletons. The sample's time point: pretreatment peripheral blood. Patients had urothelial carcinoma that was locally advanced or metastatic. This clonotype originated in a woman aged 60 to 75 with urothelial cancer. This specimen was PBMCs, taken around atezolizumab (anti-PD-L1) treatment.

The CDR3 sequence: CASSFDSREGNEQFF. The DNA of the CDR3 is TGTGCCAGCAGCTTCGACAGCCGGGAGGGCAATGAGCAGTTCTTC. The rearrangement joins TRBV7-2 to TRBJ2-1, with 8 positions matching TRBD2. Germline V gene lookup returns CDR1 SGHTA and CDR2 FQGNSA. The CDR3 loop spans 15 amino acids. V trimming: 3 bases; J trimming: 6 bases; junction bases outside the gene matches: 7.